This TCR beta chain is drawn from a study of blood T cell repertoires in COVID-19. Study as a whole: The cDNA or gDNA used as material had been derived from T cells, B-cell-depleted T cells, or PBMCs.

This clone was recorded only once. V dropped 4 bases and J dropped 5; count of bases not matched to a gene: 10. The CDR3 has 15 residues. Per the germline V gene, CDR1 is SGDLS and CDR2 is YYNGEE. Per the study methods: Reference gene primers were amplified, and this amplification served to estimate nucleated cell counts. Here immunoSEQ multiplex PCR was the method, and the copy in TCRdb shows in-frame clones only, minus some. The V and J calls and clone size come from that table; D and trimming were worked out from the DNA. Seen here are roughly 200,000 clones, about 91% observed once, and the top ten hold approximately 2.5%. Residents of about two dozen US areas, aged roughly 18 to 89 years, made up the participants.

The origin of this receptor is a woman in her forties with acute COVID-19. The V call is TRBV9, the J call TRBJ1-2; 8 bases line up with TRBD1. Sequencing was carried out using PBMCs or T cells enriched from blood (not recorded which). The DNA for the CDR3 is TGTGCCAGCAGCCCCACTACGACAGGGGAATATGGCTACACCTTC. Its protein product is CASSPTTTGEYGYTF.